Each of the 5 T cell receptor beta chains below was sequenced from the same sample in a study of cytomegalovirus exposure and HLA in healthy donors. Use of 60 Vbeta and 13 Jbeta primers characterized the PCR. Sequencing used immunoSEQ multiplex PCR; TCRdb keeps in-frame clones, though not all of them. The table has approximately 120,000 clones, 60% to 85% seen once. Sequencing was carried out using PBMCs. These receptor sequences come from a female donor in good health and CMV-seronegative.

The chain links TRBV15 to TRBJ2-1; 7 nucleotides match TRBD2. Germline V CDR1 and CDR2: LNHNV, YYDKDF (reference sequence). The J segment lost 5 bases and the V segment lost 5 bases, leaving 9 bases of the junction unmatched. This CDR3 has 15 amino acids. CDR3 amino acids: CATSVGRGENNEQFF. Written as DNA, the CDR3 is TGTGCCACCAGCGTGGGACGGGGGGAAAACAATGAGCAGTTCTTC.

The gene calls are TRBV30 and TRBJ1-2, with TRBD1 as a possible D gene (6 bases). The CDR3 sequence is 12 residues long. Trimming removed 8 bases from V and 5 bases from J, with 15 bases in between. In germline, CDR1 is GTSNPN, CDR2 SVGIG (reference sequence). The CDR3 spells CAGEGVQYGYTF. In nucleotides, the CDR3 is TGTGCCGGGGAGGGGGTCCAATATGGCTACACCTTC.

The V call is TRBV30, the J call TRBJ2-5, with TRBD2 identical over 16 bases. V gave up 5 bases and J gave up 2 bases; unmatched junction bases: 5. This CDR3 has 16 amino acids. The germline V gene has CDR1 GTSNPN and CDR2 SVGIG (reference sequence). The CDR3 reads CAWGRGLAGGQETQYF. CDR3 nucleotide sequence: TGTGCCTGGGGGAGGGGACTAGCGGGGGGGCAAGAGACCCAGTACTTC.

The chain uses TRBV5-1 and TRBJ2-1; 12 bases agree with TRBD2. This CDR3 region has 17 residues. V was clipped by 3 bases and J by 3 bases; unmatched bases: 7. Germline CDR1 is SGHRS and CDR2 is YFSETQ. CDR3 sequence: CASSSGLAGTHYNEQFF. CDR3 in DNA: TGCGCCAGCAGCTCAGGACTAGCGGGGACTCACTACAATGAGCAGTTCTTC. The entire variable domain, with the rest obtained from reference TRBV5-1 and TRBJ2-1, is as follows: KAGVTQTPRYLIKTRGQQVTLSCSPISGHRSVSWYQQTPGQGLQFLFEYFSETQRNKGNFPGRFSGRQFSNSRSEMNVSTLELGDSALYLCASSSGLAGTHYNEQFFGPGTRLTVL.

This clone appeared a single time. This chain connects TRBV18 to TRBJ2-2; maybe TRBD2 (6 bases). The CDR3 sequence is 14 residues long. The V and J ends lost 2 bases and 5 bases respectively, with 9 bases between them. CDR1 is KGHSH, CDR2 LQKENI, per germline. The CDR3 coding sequence is TGTGCCAGCTCACCATACCGGGGGACCGGGGAGCTGTTTTTT. This encodes CASSPYRGTGELFF.